This T cell receptor beta chain originates from a study of blood T cell repertoires in COVID-19. This CDR3 comprises 16 residues. V dropped 1 base and J dropped 0 bases, with 10 bases sitting between them. Per germline, CDR1 SGHAT and CDR2 FQNNGV. TCRdb's table, derived via immunoSEQ multiplex PCR, lists solely in-frame clones and lacks some. The sample records approximately 360,000 clones, under 85% being singletons. The sequenced material came from PBMCs or T cells enriched from blood (not recorded which). The receptor's source is a woman in her forties or fifties who had recovered from COVID-19. V is TRBV11-2 and J is TRBJ1-3; D ambiguous. In DNA, the CDR3 is TGTGCCAGCAGCTTAGTTTCCCGCAGCTCTGGAAACACCATATATTTT. It yields the protein CASSLVSRSSGNTIYF.